In its sample, the clone carrying this T cell receptor beta chain was seen a few times. Its specificity is unknown. TCRdb called the reads again in MiXCR, with one record for every CDR3 protein. The sample includes approximately 770,000 distinct CDR3 sequences, 25% to 30% of them seen just once. This specimen comes from a study of T cell repertoires in cytomegalovirus infection. Findings and limits, study-wide: The study found HLA-C-restricted CMV-specific TCR beta clonotypes dominating the ex vivo response.

This receptor was taken from a human donor in good health (CMV status not recorded). Some clones in this sample may be carry-over from other donors' samples. This specimen consisted of cultured CD8+ T cells from PBMCs, obtained from culture after CMV antigen stimulation.

The DNA for the CDR3 is TGTGCCATCGGCTTCGGACGCACAGATACGCAGTATTTT. Translating gives CAIGFGRTDTQYF. The rearrangement joins TRBV6-5 to TRBJ2-3; the D is unclear. The CDR3 contains 13 residues. V shed 10 bases and J shed 1 base, with 12 bases lying between them. Per the germline V gene, CDR1 is MNHEY and CDR2 is SVGAGI.